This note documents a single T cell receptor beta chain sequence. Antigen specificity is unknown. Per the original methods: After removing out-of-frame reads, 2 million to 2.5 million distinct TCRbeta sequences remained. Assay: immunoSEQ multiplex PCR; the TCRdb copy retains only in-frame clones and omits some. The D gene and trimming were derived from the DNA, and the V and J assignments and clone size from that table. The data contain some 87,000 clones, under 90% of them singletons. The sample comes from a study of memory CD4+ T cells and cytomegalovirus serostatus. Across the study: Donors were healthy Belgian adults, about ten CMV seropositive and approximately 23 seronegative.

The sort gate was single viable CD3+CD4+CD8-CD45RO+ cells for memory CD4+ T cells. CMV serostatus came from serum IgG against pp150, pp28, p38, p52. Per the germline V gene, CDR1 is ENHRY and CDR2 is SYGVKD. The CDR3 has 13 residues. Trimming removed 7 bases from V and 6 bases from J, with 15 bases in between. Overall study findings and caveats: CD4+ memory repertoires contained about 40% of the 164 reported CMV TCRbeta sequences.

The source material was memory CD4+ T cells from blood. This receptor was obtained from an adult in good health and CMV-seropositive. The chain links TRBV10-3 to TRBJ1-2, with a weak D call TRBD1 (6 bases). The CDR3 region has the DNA TGTGCCATCACCGCAGACAGGACCCATGGCTACACCTTC. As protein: CAITADRTHGYTF.